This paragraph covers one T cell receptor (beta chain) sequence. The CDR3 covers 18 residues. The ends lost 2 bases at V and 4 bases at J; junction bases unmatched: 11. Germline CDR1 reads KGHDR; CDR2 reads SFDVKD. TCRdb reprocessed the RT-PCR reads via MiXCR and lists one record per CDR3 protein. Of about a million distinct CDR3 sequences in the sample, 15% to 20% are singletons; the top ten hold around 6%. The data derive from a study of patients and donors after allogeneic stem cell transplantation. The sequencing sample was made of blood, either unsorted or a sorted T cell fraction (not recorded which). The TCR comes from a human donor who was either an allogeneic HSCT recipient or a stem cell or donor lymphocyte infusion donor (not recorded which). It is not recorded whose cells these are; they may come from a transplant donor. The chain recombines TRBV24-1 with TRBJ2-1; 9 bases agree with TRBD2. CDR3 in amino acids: CATSDSWSSSGSYNEQFF. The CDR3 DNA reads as TGTGCCACCAGTGATTCCTGGTCGAGTAGCGGGAGTTACAATGAGCAGTTCTTC.